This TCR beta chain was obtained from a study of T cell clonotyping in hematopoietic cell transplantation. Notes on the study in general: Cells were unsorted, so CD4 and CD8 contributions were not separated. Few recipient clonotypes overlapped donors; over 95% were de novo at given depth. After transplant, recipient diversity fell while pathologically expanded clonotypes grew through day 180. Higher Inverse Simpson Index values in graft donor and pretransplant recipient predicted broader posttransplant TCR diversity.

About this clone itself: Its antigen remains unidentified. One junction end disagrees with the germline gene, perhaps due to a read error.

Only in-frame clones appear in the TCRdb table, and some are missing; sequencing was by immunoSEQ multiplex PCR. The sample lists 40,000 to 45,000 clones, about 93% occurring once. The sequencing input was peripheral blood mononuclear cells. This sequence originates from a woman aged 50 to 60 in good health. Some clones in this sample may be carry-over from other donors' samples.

CDR3: CASLPRSQGDTEAFF. CDR3 in DNA: TGTGCCAGCTTACCACGATCCCAAGGGGACACTGAAGCTTTCTTT. The rearrangement links TRBV18 to TRBJ1-1, with D perhaps matching TRBD1 (5 bases). Looked up from germline, CDR1 is KGHSH and CDR2 is LQKENI. The CDR3 runs to 15 residues.